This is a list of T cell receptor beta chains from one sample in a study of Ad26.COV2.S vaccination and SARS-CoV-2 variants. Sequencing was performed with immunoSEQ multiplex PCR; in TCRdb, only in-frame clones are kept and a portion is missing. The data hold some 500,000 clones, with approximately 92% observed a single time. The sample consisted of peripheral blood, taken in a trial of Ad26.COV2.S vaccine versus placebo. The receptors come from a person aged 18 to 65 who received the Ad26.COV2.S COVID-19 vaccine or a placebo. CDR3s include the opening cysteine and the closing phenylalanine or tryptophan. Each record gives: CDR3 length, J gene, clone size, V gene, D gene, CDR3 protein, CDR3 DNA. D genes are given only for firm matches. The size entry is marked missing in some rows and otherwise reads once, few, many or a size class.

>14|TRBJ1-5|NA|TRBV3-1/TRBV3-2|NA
CASSQGKLNQPQHF
TGTGCCAGCAGCCAAGGAAAACTGAATCAGCCCCAGCATTTT
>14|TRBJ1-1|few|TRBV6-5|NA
CASSYLQTGTEAFF
TGTGCCAGCAGTTATCTACAAACCGGGACCGAAGCTTTCTTT
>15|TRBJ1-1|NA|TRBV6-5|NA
CASSHPGPEGTEAFF
TGTGCCAGCAGTCACCCTGGGCCCGAGGGCACTGAAGCTTTCTTT
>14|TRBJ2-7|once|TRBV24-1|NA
CATSDPGGLGEQYF
TGTGCCACCAGTGACCCCGGGGGGCTCGGTGAGCAGTACTTC
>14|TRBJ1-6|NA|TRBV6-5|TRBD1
CASSGGQGYSPLHF
TGTGCCAGTTCCGGTGGACAGGGTTATTCACCCCTCCACTTT
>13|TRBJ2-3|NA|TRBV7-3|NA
CASSLTSPGTQYF
TGTGCCAGCAGCTTAACCTCCCCCGGCACGCAGTATTTT
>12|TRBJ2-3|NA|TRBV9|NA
CASSEGPDTQYF
TGTGCCAGCAGCGAGGGGCCGGATACGCAGTATTTT
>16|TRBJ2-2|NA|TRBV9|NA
CASSTPTISSSGELFF
TGTGCCAGCAGCACCCCCACCATATCTAGTTCCGGGGAGCTGTTTTTT
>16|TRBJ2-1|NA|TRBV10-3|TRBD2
CAISESEAGGPNEQFF
TGTGCCATCAGTGAGTCGGAAGCGGGGGGGCCGAATGAGCAGTTCTTC
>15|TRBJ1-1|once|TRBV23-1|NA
CASSTHGDVNTEAFF
TGCGCCAGCAGTACGCACGGGGACGTTAACACTGAAGCTTTCTTT
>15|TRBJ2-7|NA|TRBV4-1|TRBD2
CASSFEAGDSYEQYF
TGCGCCAGCAGCTTCGAAGCGGGGGATTCCTACGAGCAGTACTTC
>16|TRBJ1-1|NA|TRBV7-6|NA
CASSLEVGGAWTEAFF
TGTGCCAGCAGCTTAGAGGTCGGGGGGGCGTGGACTGAAGCTTTCTTT